Below are 26 T cell receptor beta chains sequenced from a single sample in a study of T cell clonality in common variable immunodeficiency (dated by TCRdb to between 2015 and 2016). Library preparation used the immunoSEQ multiplex PCR assay. In its TCRdb copy, this immuneACCESS table keeps in-frame sequences only and misses some clones. Where compared with another copy, unresolved V genes explain less than half of these, and the others have no known cause. The table for this sample lists some 11,000 clones, none of them counted only once. The ten largest clones represent around 6.9% of the sample. The research as a whole found: Reportedly, TCRbeta sequences from CVID had fewer deletions and N-nucleotide insertions, and highly modified clones with 13 or more V deletions were absent from CVID.

The antigens for these receptors are not known. Source material: peripheral blood mononuclear cells. These receptors originate from a human donor with common variable immunodeficiency.

A few counts support this clone. The CDR3 end falls 3 residues outside the read, so it is completed with the germline J gene. The chain employs TRBV19 and TRBJ2-4, with 7 bases aligning to TRBD1. V shed 3 bases and J 6 bases; nucleotides not matched to a gene: 14. Germline V CDR1 and CDR2: LNHDA, SQIVND (reference sequence). This CDR3 is built from 17 residues. The CDR3 protein is CASSIIPSTGLRNIQYF. The sequenced CDR3 bases are TGTGCCAGTAGTATCATACCCTCGACAGGGTTGAGAAACATT.

CDR3 DNA (partial): TGTGCCAGTAGTATGATGGGTGGCGGAACTCTACTCAATCAGCCC. Residues: CASSMMGGGTLLNQP. Given in full, the CDR3 is CASSMMGGGTLLNQPQHF. The chain carries TRBV19 and TRBJ1-5; no clear D gene. The read falls 3 residues short of the CDR3 end, and the missing part is taken from the germline J gene. Trimming removed 3 bases at V and 3 bases at J, with 21 bases between. The CDR3 has 18 residues. The germline V gene has CDR1 LNHDA and CDR2 SQIVND (reference sequence).

This clone occurred a few times. The CDR3 extends 3 residues past the end of the read, so its final part is completed from the germline J gene. The gene calls are TRBV18 and TRBJ2-3; 7 nucleotides match TRBD1. CDR1 is KGHSH, CDR2 LQKENI, per germline. V trimming: 2 bases; J trimming: 4 bases; junction bases outside the gene matches: 3. CDR3 length: 14 amino acids. The CDR3 loop reads CASSPGQDSDTQYF. The CDR3 DNA, read in part, is TGTGCCAGCTCACCAGGACAGGACTCAGATACG.

Of note for this clone: Read data end 3 residues before the CDR3 end; the end is taken from the germline J gene. The rearrangement joins TRBV7-3 to TRBJ2-1; 9 nucleotides line up with TRBD2. CDR3 length: 16 residues. V lost 2 bases and J lost 7; bases outside the gene matches: 9. Germline-derived CDR1 and CDR2 are SGHTA and FQGTGA. The sequenced part of the CDR3 DNA is TGTGCCAGCAGCTTACGGGGAGCGGGGGGTTTTAATGAG. It translates to CASSLRGAGGFNE. The whole CDR3 sequence reads CASSLRGAGGFNEQFF.

This clone was seen a handful of times. The CDR3 end falls 3 residues outside the read, so it is completed with the germline J gene. The chain has TRBV5-1 and TRBJ1-6; D might be TRBD1 (6 bases). The CDR3 contains 14 residues. Per germline, CDR1 SGHRS and CDR2 YFSETQ. Between the trimmed V and J ends, which lost 6 bases and 5 bases, there was a span of 12 bases. The chain's CDR3 is CASTPGQNNSPLHF. CDR3 DNA (partial): TGCGCCAGCACCCCCGGACAGAATAATTCACCC.

A note on this clone: The observed sequence ends 3 residues before the CDR3 terminus, with the missing tail filled in from the germline J gene. The V gene is TRBV5-1, the J gene TRBJ2-3, with D perhaps TRBD1 (6 bases). Germline V gives CDR1 SGHRS, CDR2 YFSETQ. The V and J ends lost 0 bases and 5 bases respectively, with 10 bases between them. The length of the CDR3 is 14 residues. CDR3 region: CASSLEGRGDTQYF. Partial CDR3 DNA: TGCGCCAGCAGCTTGGAAGGCAGGGGAGATACG.

A few counts support this clone. The CDR3 end falls 3 residues outside the read, so it is completed with the germline J gene. This chain connects TRBV7-9 to TRBJ1-1; TRBD1 matches 9 bases. There are 15 residues in the CDR3. J lost 5 bases, V lost 5 bases, and 9 bases had no gene match. Per the germline V gene, CDR1 is SEHNR and CDR2 is FQNEAQ (reference sequence). The sequenced part of the CDR3 DNA is TGTGCCAGCAGCCAACGGACAGGGGCGAGAACTGAA. Protein sequence: CASSQRTGARTE. The full CDR3 reads CASSQRTGARTEAFF. The full variable domain, rest sourced from reference TRBV7-9 and TRBJ1-1, is DTGVSQNPRHKITKRGQNVTFRCDPISEHNRLYWYRQTLGQGPEFLTYFQNEAQLEKSRLLSDRFSAERPKGSFSTLEIQRTEQGDSAMYLCASSQRTGARTEAFFGQGTRLTVV.

This clone was seen a few times. The read ends 3 residues before the CDR3 terminus; that terminus is restored from the germline J gene. This specimen includes other DNA sequences encoding the same CDR3. The chain uses TRBV18 and TRBJ2-1; 9 nucleotides match TRBD2. The CDR3 is 14 residues long. With 3 bases clipped from V and 9 bases from J, the junction kept 6 bases outside the gene matches. CDR1 is KGHSH and CDR2 is LQKENI in the germline V gene. The CDR3 is CASSPGGGVREQFF. The covered CDR3 bases are TGTGCCAGCTCACCTGGCGGGGGGGTACGTGAG.

This clone is medium-sized (0.01 to 0.1%) within its sample. The CDR3 end falls 3 residues outside the read, so it is completed with the germline J gene. The chain is built from TRBV20-1 and TRBJ1-2; D is uncertain. Germline values: CDR1 DFQATT, CDR2 SNEGSKA (reference sequence). The CDR3 sequence is 12 residues long. V dropped 1 base and J dropped 3 bases, with 6 bases sitting between them. CDR3 bases read: TGCAGTGCTAGAGGTATAGACTATGGC. Translating it yields CSARGIDYG. In full, the CDR3 reads CSARGIDYGYTF.

This clone has only a few counts. The missing CDR3 end, 3 residues past where the read stops, is filled in from the germline J gene. This chain links TRBV30 with TRBJ2-3, with 7 bases lining up with TRBD1. Germline CDR1 and CDR2: GTSNPN and SVGIG (reference sequence). The J segment lost 0 bases and the V segment lost 2 bases, leaving 2 bases of the junction unmatched. CDR3 length equals 14 residues. CDR3 DNA (partial): TGTGCCTGGAGTCGGACAGGAAGCACAGATACG. This translates into CAWSRTGSTDT. Given in full, the CDR3 is CAWSRTGSTDTQYF.

In its sample, this clone was seen a few times. The CDR3 extends 3 residues past the end of the read, so its final part is completed from the germline J gene. The genes are TRBV6-1 and TRBJ2-5; 9 bases fit TRBD1. This CDR3 spans 15 amino acids. Germline loops: CDR1 MNHNS, CDR2 SASEGT. The V segment lost 2 bases and the J segment 4 bases; nucleotides outside the gene matches: 5. CDR3: CASSENLGQGETQYF. The CDR3 DNA, read in part, is TGTGCCAGCAGTGAAAACTTGGGACAGGGAGAGACC.

In regard to this clone: The DNA ends 3 residues before the CDR3 does, and the rest of the CDR3 is filled in from the germline J gene. The V call is TRBV7-9, the J call TRBJ2-7, with no clear D. The CDR3 has 14 amino acids. Germline V lookup: CDR1 SEHNR, CDR2 FQNEAQ (reference sequence). Trimming took 1 base from V and 0 from J, leaving 7 bases between them. The CDR3 loop is CASSLGSNSYEQYF. CDR3 DNA (partial): TGTGCCAGCAGCTTAGGTAGTAACTCCTACGAG.

A word on this clone: The observed sequence ends 3 residues before the CDR3 terminus, with the missing tail filled in from the germline J gene. The chain combines TRBV19 with TRBJ2-5; either TRBD1 or TRBD2 may supply D (5 bases each). Germline V CDR1 and CDR2: LNHDA, SQIVND (reference sequence). Trimming removed 4 bases from V and 4 bases from J, with 19 bases in between. This CDR3 has 16 amino acids. CDR3: CASSTLIRGVGETQYF. The covered CDR3 bases are TGTGCCAGTAGTACCCTCATCAGAGGGGTTGGAGAGACC.

Concerning this clone itself: The read halts 3 residues ahead of the CDR3 end, with the missing end drawn from the germline J gene. The chain uses TRBV30 and TRBJ1-4, with no clear D. V was trimmed by 1 base and J by 7 bases, leaving 13 bases between them. The CDR3 consists of 14 residues. Germline-derived CDR1 and CDR2 are GTSNPN and SVGIG (reference sequence). CDR3 residues: CAWSDGQDTEKLFF. Partial CDR3 DNA: TGTGCCTGGAGTGATGGCCAAGACACTGAAAAA.

This clone is medium-sized (0.01 to 0.1%) within its sample. The read ends 3 residues before the CDR3 terminus; that terminus is restored from the germline J gene. V is TRBV29-1 and J is TRBJ2-6; D is possibly TRBD2 (5 bases). Trimming shortened V by 5 bases and J by 4 bases, and 15 bases separated the two germline ends. The CDR3 contains 15 residues. Germline-derived CDR1 and CDR2 are SQVTM and ANQGSEA. This CDR3 reads CSVRTRWGGANVLTF. CDR3 bases read: TGCAGCGTTAGGACTCGATGGGGAGGGGCCAACGTC.

This clone was seen a handful of times. The read ends 3 residues shy of where the CDR3 ends; the end is completed using the germline J gene. The chain is built from TRBV5-5 and TRBJ1-6; D may be TRBD1 (6 bases). This CDR3 has 15 residues. The V gene lost 4 bases and the J gene lost 10 bases, with 18 bases spanning the gap. CDR1 and CDR2 from the germline V gene are SGHKS and YYEKEE (reference sequence). The CDR3 bases that were read are TGTGCCAGCAGCCTCGGGTCCGAAAGGGGGTCACCC. The encoded protein is CASSLGSERGSP. The whole CDR3 region reads CASSLGSERGSPLHF.

This clone showed up just a few times. Coverage ceases 3 residues before the CDR3 finishes, and the germline J gene fills in the end. The chain couples TRBV2 to TRBJ2-6, with D perhaps TRBD1 (6 bases). CDR3 length: 16 residues. V lost 7 bases, J lost 2 bases, and 15 bases lay in between. CDR1 SNHLY and CDR2 FYNNEI come from the germline V gene. The CDR3 reads CASNELRGTGANVLTF. The part of the CDR3 DNA that was read is TGTGCCAGCAACGAACTCAGGGGTACTGGGGCCAACGTC.

This clone came up a few times. The read comes to an end 3 residues before the CDR3 does, leaving the germline J gene to fill in the end. The J gene is TRBJ1-2, the V gene TRBV30; D ambiguous. The length of the CDR3 is 12 residues. CDR1 is GTSNPN and CDR2 is SVGIG in the germline V gene (reference sequence). V was shortened by 3 bases and J by 4 bases, with 9 bases between the two germline ends. CDR3 residues: CAWRSEVYGYTF. CDR3 bases read: TGTGCCTGGAGGTCAGAGGTCTATGGC.

Details on this clone: Sequencing ends 3 residues short of the CDR3 end; the germline J gene provides the rest. The genes are TRBV2 and TRBJ2-3; D unresolved. This CDR3 spans 15 amino acids. Germline CDR1 is SNHLY and CDR2 is FYNNEI. Trimming removed 7 bases from V and 1 base from J, with 15 bases in between. CDR3 protein: CASTREKLGTDTQYF. CDR3 DNA (partial): TGTGCCAGCACTAGAGAAAAGCTTGGCACAGATACG.

Note on this clone: The read ends 3 residues shy of where the CDR3 ends; the end is completed using the germline J gene. The V and J genes are TRBV7-9 and TRBJ1-3; D perhaps matches TRBD1 (6 bases). The germline CDR1 and CDR2 sequences are SEHNR and FQNEAQ (reference sequence). This CDR3 contains 15 residues. The V gene lost 5 bases and the J gene lost 4 bases, with 15 bases spanning the gap. CDR3 region: CASSPQGSGGNTIYF. The part of the CDR3 DNA that was read is TGTGCCAGCAGCCCTCAGGGGTCCGGAGGAAACACC.

This clone was seen a few times. From the germline J gene comes the end of the CDR3, since the read stops 3 residues before it. The rearrangement links TRBV29-1 to TRBJ2-5, with TRBD2 matching 9 bases. There are 13 residues in the CDR3. CDR1 and CDR2 (germline): SQVTM, ANQGSEA. The V segment lost 7 bases and the J segment 5 bases; nucleotides outside the gene matches: 8. CDR3 DNA, as far as it was read: TGCAGCGGCGGGGGGGCGGTGGGTGAGACC. It translates to CSGGGAVGET. The entire CDR3 sequence reads CSGGGAVGETQYF.

On this clone itself: With the read ending 3 residues before the CDR3 end, the germline J gene is used to fill in that end. J is TRBJ2-1 and V is TRBV5-1; possibly TRBD2 for D (6 bases). Trimming left V 2 bases short and J 9 bases short, with 12 bases between. Per germline, CDR1 SGHRS and CDR2 YFSETQ. The CDR3 extends over 13 amino acids. Here the CDR3 reads CASSFLPGVEQFF. The part of the CDR3 DNA that was read is TGCGCCAGCAGCTTTCTACCGGGGGTTGAG.

In this sample, this clone turned up a few times. The DNA ends 3 residues before the CDR3 does, and the rest of the CDR3 is filled in from the germline J gene. The rearrangement links TRBV2 to TRBJ2-7, with D unclear. Between the trimmed V and J ends, which lost 3 bases and 0 bases, there was a span of 12 bases. The CDR3 runs 15 residues. The germline V gene encodes CDR1 SNHLY and CDR2 FYNNEI. The CDR3 protein is CASSETAVSSYEQYF. The DNA read from the CDR3 is TGTGCCAGCAGTGAGACCGCGGTGAGCTCCTACGAG.

This clone was seen a handful of times. The CDR3 end is not reached by the read, which stops 3 residues before it; the germline J gene fills it in. The chain couples TRBV18 to TRBJ1-3; TRBD1 agrees at 7 bases. V lost 4 bases to trimming and J lost 0 bases; unmatched junction nucleotides: 6. CDR3 size: 16 residues. Germline assignment: CDR1 KGHSH and CDR2 LQKENI. This chain's CDR3 is CASSRVTGNSGNTIYF. Incomplete CDR3 DNA: TGTGCCAGCTCACGCGTGACAGGGAACTCTGGAAACACC.

CDR3 sequence reads: CASSAGGETQYF. The CDR3 DNA, read in part, is TGTGCCAGCAGCGCAGGGGGAGAGACC. The J gene is TRBJ2-5, the V gene TRBV7-2; the match to TRBD1 covers 7 bases. The read terminates 3 residues before the CDR3 end, so the remaining end is supplied by the germline J gene. CDR3 size: 12 residues. The V segment lost 5 bases and the J segment 4 bases; nucleotides outside the gene matches: 1. Germline CDR1 and CDR2: SGHTA and FQGNSA.

On this clone itself: Read coverage stops 3 residues before the CDR3 terminus; the germline J gene supplies the remainder. This chain joins TRBV18 and TRBJ2-5, with unresolved D. The CDR3 has 18 residues. Germline CDR1 reads KGHSH; CDR2 reads LQKENI. Deletions cut 8 bases from V and 5 bases from J, with 30 bases between. The CDR3 sequence is CASLSYSPARMNGETQYF. The CDR3 bases that were read are TGTGCCAGCCTTAGCTACTCACCGGCCCGGATGAATGGGGAGACC.